This T cell receptor (beta chain) was identified during a study of post-analysis software for immune sequencing data. Study results and limitations: TRBV5-6, TRBV5-1 and TRBV20-1 were among four to six TRBV segments more frequent in patients than controls.

This clonotype was detected ten times or more. The antigen remains undetermined. Germline lookup yields CDR1 SEHNR and CDR2 FQNEAQ (reference sequence). The V and J ends lost 8 bases and 7 bases respectively, with 14 bases between them. This CDR3 region has 12 residues. Researchers reported that TCR beta cDNA libraries carried unique molecular identifiers. TCRdb redid the calling of the PCR reads with MiXCR, one entry per CDR3 protein. The data hold fewer than 850,000 distinct CDR3 sequences, with about 32% observed a single time. This clonotype was obtained from a girl aged 5-17 years with multiple sclerosis. This chain connects TRBV7-9 to TRBJ2-5; D is ambiguous. Sequenced: blood. For the CDR3, the DNA is TGTGCCAGCGGACGGCGAATCGGGACCCAGTACTTC. This translates into CASGRRIGTQYF.